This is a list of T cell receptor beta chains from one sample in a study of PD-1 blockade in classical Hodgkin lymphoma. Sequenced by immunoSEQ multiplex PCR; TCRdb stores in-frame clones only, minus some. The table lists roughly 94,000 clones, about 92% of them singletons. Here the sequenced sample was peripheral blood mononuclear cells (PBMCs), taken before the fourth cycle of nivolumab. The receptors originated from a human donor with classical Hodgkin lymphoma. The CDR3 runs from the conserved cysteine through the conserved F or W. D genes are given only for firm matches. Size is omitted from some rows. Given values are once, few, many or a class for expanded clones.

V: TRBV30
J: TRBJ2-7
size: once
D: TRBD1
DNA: TGTGCCTGGAGGGGGACAGGGAGCTACGAGCAGTACTTC
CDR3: CAWRGTGSYEQYF

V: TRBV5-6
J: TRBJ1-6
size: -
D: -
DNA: TGTGCCAGCAGCTTGGGGGAGTCACCCCTCCACTTT
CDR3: CASSLGESPLHF

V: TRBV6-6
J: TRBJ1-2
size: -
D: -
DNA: TGTGCCAGCAGTTACTCCTCGGATGGCTACACCTTC
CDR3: CASSYSSDGYTF

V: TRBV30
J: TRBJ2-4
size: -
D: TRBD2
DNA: TGTGCCTGGAGTGTACTACTAGCGGGAGGGGGGTCCAAAAACATTCAGTACTTC
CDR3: CAWSVLLAGGGSKNIQYF

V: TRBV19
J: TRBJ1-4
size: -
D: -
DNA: TGTGCCAGTAGTGTCGTTTCGGATACAACTAATGAAAAACTGTTTTTT
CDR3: CASSVVSDTTNEKLFF

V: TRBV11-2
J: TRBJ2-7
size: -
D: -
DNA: TGTGCCAGCAGCTCCCGGACTGCTGACGAGCAGTACTTC
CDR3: CASSSRTADEQYF

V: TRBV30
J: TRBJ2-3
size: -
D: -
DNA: TGTGCCTGGAGTCAAGGGGGGCGAGGGACAGATACGCAGTATTTT
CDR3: CAWSQGGRGTDTQYF

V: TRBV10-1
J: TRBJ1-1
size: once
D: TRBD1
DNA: TGCGCCAGCAGTGGGGCCCACAGGGGGAAGACTGAAGCTTTCTTT
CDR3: CASSGAHRGKTEAFF

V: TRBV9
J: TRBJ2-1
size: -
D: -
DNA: TGTGCCAGCAGCGCGTATGGGGCCAATGAGCAGTTCTTC
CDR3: CASSAYGANEQFF

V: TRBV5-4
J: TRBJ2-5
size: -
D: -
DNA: TGTGCCAGCAGCTTCGGGGGCGGTGAAGAGACCCAGTACTTC
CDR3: CASSFGGGEETQYF

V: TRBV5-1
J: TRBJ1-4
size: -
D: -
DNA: TGCGCCAGCAGCTTGGAATTACAGGAGCCTGAACTGTTTTTT
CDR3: CASSLELQEPELFF

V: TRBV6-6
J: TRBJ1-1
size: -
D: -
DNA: TGTGCCAGCAGTTTCGATCGGAGGACTGAAGCTTTCTTT
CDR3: CASSFDRRTEAFF

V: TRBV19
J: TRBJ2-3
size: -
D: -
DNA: TGTGCCAGTAGTATCGGGGGGCTTCCAACAGATACGCAGTATTTT
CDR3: CASSIGGLPTDTQYF

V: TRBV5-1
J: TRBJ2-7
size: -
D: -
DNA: TGCGCCAGCAGCTTGAGGGGTTCTAGCGTCCCTTACGAGCAGTACTTC
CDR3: CASSLRGSSVPYEQYF

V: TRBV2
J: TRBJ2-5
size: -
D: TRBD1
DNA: TGTGCCAGCAGTGAACTGGGACAGGGGGAAGAGACCCAGTACTTC
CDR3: CASSELGQGEETQYF

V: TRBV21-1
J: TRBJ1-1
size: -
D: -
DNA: TGTGCCAGCAGCTCAGACAGAAACACTGAAGCTTTCTTT
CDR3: CASSSDRNTEAFF

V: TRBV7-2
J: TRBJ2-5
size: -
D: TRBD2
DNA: TGTGCCAGCAGCCCCGGACTAGCTCCGTCCAGGGAGACCCAGTACTTC
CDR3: CASSPGLAPSRETQYF

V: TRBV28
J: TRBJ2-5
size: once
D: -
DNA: TGTGCCAGCAGTTTCGTCGGGAGCGGCATGAAGACCCAGTACTTC
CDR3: CASSFVGSGMKTQYF

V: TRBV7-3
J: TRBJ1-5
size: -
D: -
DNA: TGTGCCAGCAGCTTAAGGGCCCAAACCCATCAGCCCCAGCATTTT
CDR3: CASSLRAQTHQPQHF

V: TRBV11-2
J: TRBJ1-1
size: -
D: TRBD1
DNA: TGTGCCAGCAGCCAATCGGACAGGGTCCTTAACACTGAAGCTTTCTTT
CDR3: CASSQSDRVLNTEAFF

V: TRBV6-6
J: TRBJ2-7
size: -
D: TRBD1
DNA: TGTGCCAGCAGTCCTTTAACGGGACAGGTCTCCTACGAGCAGTACTTC
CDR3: CASSPLTGQVSYEQYF

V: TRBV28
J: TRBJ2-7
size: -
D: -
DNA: TGTGCCAGCAGTTTGCAGGGACTTCCCCAGACCTACGAGCAGTACTTC
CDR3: CASSLQGLPQTYEQYF

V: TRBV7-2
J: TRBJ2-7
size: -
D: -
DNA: TGTGCCAGCAGCTTAGCGGCAGGGTTGTACGAGCAGTACTTC
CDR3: CASSLAAGLYEQYF